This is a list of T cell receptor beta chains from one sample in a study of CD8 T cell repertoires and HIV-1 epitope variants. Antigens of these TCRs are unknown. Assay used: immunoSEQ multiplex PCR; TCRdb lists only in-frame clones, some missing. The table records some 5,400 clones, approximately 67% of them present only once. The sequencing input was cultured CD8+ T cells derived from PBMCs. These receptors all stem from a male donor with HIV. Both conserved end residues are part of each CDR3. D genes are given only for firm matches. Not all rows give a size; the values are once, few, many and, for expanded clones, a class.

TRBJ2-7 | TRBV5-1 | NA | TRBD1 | CASRSGTGPGEQYF | TGCGCCAGCAGGTCCGGGACAGGTCCCGGCGAGCAGTACTTC
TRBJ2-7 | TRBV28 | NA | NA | CASRDDRNLQLYEQYF | TGTGCCAGCAGAGATGACAGGAACCTTCAGCTCTACGAGCAGTACTTC
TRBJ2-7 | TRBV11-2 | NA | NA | CASSRWRELPYEQYF | TGTGCCAGCAGCCGCTGGAGGGAACTGCCCTACGAGCAGTACTTC
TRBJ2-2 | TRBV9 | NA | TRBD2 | CASSGSGGANTGELFF | TGTGCCAGCAGCGGCAGCGGGGGGGCGAACACCGGGGAGCTGTTTTTT
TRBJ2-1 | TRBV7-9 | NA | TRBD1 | CASSDGQGGWNEQFF | TGTGCCAGCAGCGACGGACAGGGAGGATGGAATGAGCAGTTCTTC
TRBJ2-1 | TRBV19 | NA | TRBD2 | CASSTGTSGYNEQFF | TGTGCCAGTAGTACCGGGACTAGCGGATACAATGAGCAGTTCTTC
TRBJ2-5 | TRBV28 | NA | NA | CASSSATLQETQYF | TGTGCCAGCAGTTCCGCGACACTTCAAGAGACCCAGTACTTC
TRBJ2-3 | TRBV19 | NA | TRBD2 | CASSTGTSGRDTQYF | TGTGCCAGTAGTACCGGGACTAGCGGGAGGGATACGCAGTATTTT
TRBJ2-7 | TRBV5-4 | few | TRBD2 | CASSLGGGNNEQYF | TGTGCCAGCAGCTTGGGCGGGGGGAACAACGAGCAGTACTTC
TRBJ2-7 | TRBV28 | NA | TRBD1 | CASSPPDRAHEQYF | TGTGCCAGCAGTCCCCCTGACAGGGCCCACGAGCAGTACTTC
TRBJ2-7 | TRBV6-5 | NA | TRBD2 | CASSNRLRGVYEQYF | TGTGCCAGCAGTAATCGTCTTCGGGGGGTCTACGAGCAGTACTTC
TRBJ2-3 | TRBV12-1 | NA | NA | CASSNRDFTDTQYF | TGTGCCAGCAGCAATAGAGATTTCACAGATACGCAGTATTTT
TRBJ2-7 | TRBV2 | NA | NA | CASSERHVSSYEQYF | TGTGCCAGCAGTGAGAGGCACGTAAGCTCCTACGAGCAGTACTTC
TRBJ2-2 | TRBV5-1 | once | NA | CASSLAQDGTGELFF | TGCGCCAGCAGCTTGGCCCAGGACGGCACCGGGGAGCTGTTTTTT
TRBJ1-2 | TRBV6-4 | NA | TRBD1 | CASREDRAGHGYGYTF | TGTGCCAGCAGAGAGGACAGGGCCGGGCATGGCTATGGCTACACCTTC
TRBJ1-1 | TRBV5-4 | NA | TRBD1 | CASSRTGDTEAFF | TGTGCCAGCAGTCGGACAGGGGACACTGAAGCTTTCTTT
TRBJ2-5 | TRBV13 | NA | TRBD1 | CASSTRQGEETQYF | TGTGCCAGCAGCACTCGACAGGGAGAAGAGACCCAGTACTTC
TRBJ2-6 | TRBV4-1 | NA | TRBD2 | CASSHASGLNSGANVLTF | TGCGCCAGCAGCCATGCTAGCGGGCTCAACTCTGGGGCCAACGTCCTGACTTTC
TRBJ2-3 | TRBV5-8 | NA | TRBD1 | CASSPDRVGDTQYF | TGTGCCAGCAGCCCGGACAGGGTTGGAGATACGCAGTATTTT
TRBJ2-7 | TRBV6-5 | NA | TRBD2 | CASSYSQRGISYEQYF | TGTGCCAGCAGTTACTCCCAGCGGGGAATCTCCTACGAGCAGTACTTC
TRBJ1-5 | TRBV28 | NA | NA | CASTTYGSNQPQHF | TGTGCCAGCACCACTTACGGGAGCAATCAGCCCCAGCATTTT
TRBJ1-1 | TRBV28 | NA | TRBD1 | CASSLETGSTEAFF | TGTGCCAGCAGTTTAGAGACAGGGAGTACTGAAGCTTTCTTT
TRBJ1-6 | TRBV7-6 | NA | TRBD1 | CASSEGTAYNSPLHF | TGTGCCAGCAGCGAAGGGACAGCTTATAATTCACCCCTCCACTTT
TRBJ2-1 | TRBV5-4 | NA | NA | CASSLGRNEQFF | TGTGCCAGCAGCTTGGGCAGAAATGAGCAGTTCTTC
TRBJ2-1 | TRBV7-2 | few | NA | CASSFGAGSFF | NA
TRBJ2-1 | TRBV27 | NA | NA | CASSPLGDNEQFF | TGTGCCAGCAGTCCCTTGGGCGACAATGAGCAGTTCTTC
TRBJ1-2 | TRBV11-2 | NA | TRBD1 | CASSFGQGDVYGYTF | TGTGCCAGCAGCTTCGGACAGGGGGATGTATATGGCTACACCTTC
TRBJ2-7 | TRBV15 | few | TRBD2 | CATSRDGGVAEQYF | TGTGCCACCAGCAGAGATGGGGGGGTAGCGGAGCAGTACTTC
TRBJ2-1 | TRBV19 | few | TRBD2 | CASSMAGVWMDNEQFF | TGTGCCAGTAGTATGGCGGGGGTTTGGATGGACAATGAGCAGTTCTTC
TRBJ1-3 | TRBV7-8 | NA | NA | CASSLEGTGNTIYF | TGTGCCAGCAGCTTAGAGGGTACGGGAAACACCATATATTTT
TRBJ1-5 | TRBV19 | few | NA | CASTIFNGNQPQHF | TGTGCCAGTACTATTTTTAATGGCAATCAGCCCCAGCATTTT
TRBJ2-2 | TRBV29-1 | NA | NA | CSVYYVGGAGGELFF | TGCAGCGTTTATTATGTAGGAGGGGCCGGCGGGGAGCTGTTTTTT
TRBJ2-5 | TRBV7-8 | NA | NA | CASSFLQGIQETQYF | TGTGCCAGCAGCTTCTTACAGGGCATACAAGAGACCCAGTACTTC
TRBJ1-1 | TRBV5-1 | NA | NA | CASSFGWENTEAFF | TGCGCCAGCAGCTTTGGGTGGGAGAACACTGAAGCTTTCTTT
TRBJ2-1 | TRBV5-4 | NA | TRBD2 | CASSLAGDYNEQFF | TGTGCCAGCAGCCTAGCGGGGGACTACAATGAGCAGTTCTTC
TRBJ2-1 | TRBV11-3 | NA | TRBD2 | CASSFRSGSYNEQFF | TGTGCCAGCAGCTTCAGAAGCGGGAGTTACAATGAGCAGTTCTTC
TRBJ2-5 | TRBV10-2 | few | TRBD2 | CASSESVSGGQETQYF | TGCGCCAGCAGTGAGTCGGTTAGCGGGGGGCAAGAGACCCAGTACTTC
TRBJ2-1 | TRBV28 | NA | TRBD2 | CASSFLAGGHNEQFF | TGTGCCAGCAGTTTCCTAGCGGGAGGGCATAATGAGCAGTTCTTC
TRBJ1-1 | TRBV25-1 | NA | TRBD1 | CASSPSQGDMGNTEAFF | TGTGCCAGCAGCCCCTCCCAGGGGGATATGGGGAACACTGAAGCTTTCTTT
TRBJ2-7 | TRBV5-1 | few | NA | CASSLYAGGYEQYF | TGCGCCAGCAGCTTGTATGCCGGGGGCTACGAGCAGTACTTC
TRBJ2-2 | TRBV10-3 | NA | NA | CAISEGPGTGELFF | TGTGCCATCAGTGAGGGCCCCGGCACCGGGGAGCTGTTTTTT
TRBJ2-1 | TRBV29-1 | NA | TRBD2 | CSVEDLAGGLNEQFF | TGCAGCGTTGAAGATCTAGCGGGGGGGCTCAATGAGCAGTTCTTC
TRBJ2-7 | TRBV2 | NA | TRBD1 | CATSQGDSYEQYF | TGTGCCACCTCGCAGGGGGACTCCTACGAGCAGTACTTC
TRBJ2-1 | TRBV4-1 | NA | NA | CASSQVDYNEQFF | TGCGCCAGCAGCCAAGTCGATTACAATGAGCAGTTCTTC
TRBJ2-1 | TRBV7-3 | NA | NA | CASSPGQYNEQFF | TGTGCCAGCAGCCCGGGGCAGTACAATGAGCAGTTCTTC
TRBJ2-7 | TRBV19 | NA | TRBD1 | CASSFRDRIAEQYF | TGTGCCAGTAGTTTCCGGGACAGAATCGCCGAGCAGTACTTC
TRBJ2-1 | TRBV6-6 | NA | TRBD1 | CASSAGTGSYNEQFF | TGTGCCAGCAGTGCCGGGACAGGCTCCTACAATGAGCAGTTCTTC
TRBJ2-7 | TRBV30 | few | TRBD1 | CAWSGDSAEQYF | TGTGCCTGGAGTGGGGACAGCGCCGAGCAGTACTTC
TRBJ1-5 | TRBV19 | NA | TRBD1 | CASSILRDRYQPQHF | TGTGCCAGTAGTATTCTCCGGGACAGGTATCAGCCCCAGCATTTT
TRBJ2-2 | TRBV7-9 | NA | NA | CASSSSPGDTGELFF | TGTGCCAGCAGCTCAAGCCCAGGGGACACCGGGGAGCTGTTTTTT
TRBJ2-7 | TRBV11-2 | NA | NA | CASSSDVSAYEQYF | TGTGCCAGCAGTTCAGATGTCTCGGCCTACGAGCAGTACTTC
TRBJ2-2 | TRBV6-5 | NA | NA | CASRSSGDTGELFF | TGTGCCAGCAGATCTTCAGGCGACACCGGGGAGCTGTTTTTT